This T cell receptor (beta chain) was recovered during a study of naive and memory T cell subsets. Study conclusions and caveats: Possibly reflecting memory cells re-expressing CD45RA, a few larger clonotypes occurred in naive repertoires, especially CD8.

CD4+ T cell IFNgamma after overnight CMV lysate exposure gave donor CMV status. Four subsets defined by CD45RA and CD27 were sorted after CD3, CD4, CD8 and live/dead staining. This clonotype occurred many times. Its antigen is undetermined. Both TRBC1 and TRBC2 were covered by a beta constant-region primer of two equimolar oligonucleotides. The ligated cDNA underwent four PCR rounds using SP2 and nested alpha and beta constant-region primers. TCRdb itself ran the UMI-ligation and nested PCR reads through MiXCR, one entry per CDR3 protein. Among 98,000 or so distinct CDR3 sequences listed, roughly 15% were seen once. Per germline, CDR1 LGHNA and CDR2 YNFKEQ. V was trimmed by 4 bases and J by 0 bases, leaving 18 bases between them. The CDR3 spans 17 residues.

Sequenced: naive CD8+ T cells from blood. The receptor comes from a human donor in good health. V gene TRBV4-2 combines with J gene TRBJ1-1; D is ambiguous. CDR3 amino acids: CASSPERIDPMNTEAFF. The CDR3 DNA is TGTGCCAGCAGCCCCGAACGGATTGACCCAATGAACACTGAAGCTTTCTTT.